This T cell receptor (beta chain) was recovered during a study of tumor-infiltrating lymphocytes in primary liver carcinoma. Co-extracted RNA and DNA came from approximately 20-30 mg of unsorted bulk tissue. This CDR3 contains 16 residues. Looked up from germline, CDR1 is MNHNY and CDR2 is SVGAGI (reference sequence). Starting from around 500 ng of total RNA, TCR beta cDNA was produced with a primer in the constant region. Three rounds of nested multiplex PCR with slightly modified ARM-PCR produced TCR beta libraries. Two initial PCR rounds of ten to eleven cycles each paired TRBV1-TRBV30 forward primers with a C-beta reverse primer. TCRdb re-derived calls from the multiplex PCR reads in MiXCR, one entry per CDR3 protein. The sample holds around 60,000 distinct CDR3 sequences; roughly two thirds are singletons and the top ten take less than 45%. In the case of this clonotype: A junction end diverges from the germline sequence, so it may reflect a read error.

The receptor was derived from a man aged 35 to 55 with primary liver carcinoma and hepatitis B virus infection. This rearrangement joins TRBV6-6 to TRBJ2-3, with 15 bases matching TRBD2. Sample: liver tumor tissue from sampling region 4. Subset indicated: tumor region T4, right-lateral pole. CDR3: CTCRKGTSGRTDTQYF. The CDR3, as DNA: TGTACCTGCAGGAAAGGGACTAGCGGGAGGACGGATACGCAGTACTTT.